A selection of T cell receptor beta chains follows, all from one sample in a study of blood T cell repertoires in COVID-19. Produced via immunoSEQ multiplex PCR; TCRdb's table is partial and in-frame only. The top ten hold more than 6.5% of the sample, which has about 300,000 clones, approximately 90% seen once. Sequenced sample: peripheral blood. All receptors derive from a woman aged 25 to 39 who had recovered from COVID-19. Each CDR3 is given with its conserved first and last residue. Fields, in order: clone size, J gene, D gene, V gene, CDR3 DNA, CDR3 protein. D genes are given only for firm matches. Clone size is shown for a subset of rows, as once, few, many or a class of expanded clone.

. | TRBJ2-2 | TRBD1 | TRBV19 | TGTGCCAGTACCAGACAGGGACGCTACACCGGGGAGCTGTTTTTT | CASTRQGRYTGELFF
. | TRBJ2-1 | TRBD2 | TRBV29-1 | TGCAGCGTTGATGGTGCTAGCGGGGGGCGTGAGCAGTTCTTC | CSVDGASGGREQFF
. | TRBJ1-1 | TRBD1 | TRBV5-1 | TGCGCCAGCAGCGGAGACAGGGGGAAAAACATGAACACTGAAGCTTTCTTT | CASSGDRGKNMNTEAFF
. | TRBJ1-1 | . | TRBV7-2 | TGTGCCAGCAGCTTAGAGGCCAGGGGAGGGTCTGAAGCTTTCTTT | CASSLEARGGSEAFF
. | TRBJ1-2 | . | TRBV6-5 | TGTGCCAGCAGTTACCGGGGAATGGACTATGGCTACACCTTC | CASSYRGMDYGYTF
few | TRBJ2-3 | TRBD1 | TRBV5-4 | TGTGCCAGCAGCTTAACCCTCGGGACAGGGACAGATACGCAGTATTTT | CASSLTLGTGTDTQYF
. | TRBJ1-2 | TRBD1 | TRBV9 | TGTGCCAGCAGCCGGGACAGGGGAAGAAGAGTCTATGGCTACACCTTC | CASSRDRGRRVYGYTF
. | TRBJ2-5 | . | TRBV7-2 | TGTGCCAGCAGCGCAACCTATGTGGAGACCCAGTACTTC | CASSATYVETQYF
. | TRBJ2-7 | TRBD1 | TRBV5-6 | TGTGCCAGCAGCCCCGGACAGGGGTTCCGCGAGCAGTACTTC | CASSPGQGFREQYF
. | TRBJ2-1 | . | TRBV2 | TGTGCCAGCAGCCCCAGGGGAATTAGCTCCTACAATGAGCAGTTCTTC | CASSPRGISSYNEQFF
. | TRBJ2-3 | TRBD2 | TRBV29-1 | TGCAGCGGTGGACTAGCGGGGGTCCGGGATACGCAGTATTTT | CSGGLAGVRDTQYF
once | TRBJ2-7 | . | TRBV7-9 | TGTGCCAGCAGCTGGGGGCAGGGATACGACGAGCAGTACTTC | CASSWGQGYDEQYF
once | TRBJ2-7 | . | TRBV12-2 | TGTGCAAGTCGCTGGCGTTTTAGGGGCGCGATTTTGGAGCAGTACTTC | CASRWRFRGAILEQYF
. | TRBJ2-1 | . | TRBV5-6 | TGTGCCAGCAGCCGCGACAGGATACCGTACAATGAGCAGTTCTTC | CASSRDRIPYNEQFF
. | TRBJ1-1 | TRBD1 | TRBV6-5 | TGTGCCAGCAGTTGGACACGTCAGGGGGACACTGAAGCTTTCTTT | CASSWTRQGDTEAFF
. | TRBJ1-1 | . | TRBV6-5 | TGTGCCAGCAGTTCAACAGGTTCTATCACTGAAGCTTTCTTT | CASSSTGSITEAFF
once | TRBJ2-5 | TRBD1 | TRBV18 | TGTGCCAGCTCACCTCAGGGGGCGCGGGAGACCCAGTACTTC | CASSPQGARETQYF
. | TRBJ2-1 | TRBD2 | TRBV7-2 | TGTGCCAGCAGCTTACAGCGGGGGGTTAGGGAGCAGTTCTTC | CASSLQRGVREQFF
. | TRBJ1-2 | TRBD1 | TRBV19 | TGTGCCAGTAGTAGGGGACAGTTCTATGGCTACACCTTC | CASSRGQFYGYTF
. | TRBJ2-3 | TRBD2 | TRBV7-9 | TGTGCCAGCAGCTTAACAGGGCCTAGCGGGACAGATACGCAGTATTTT | CASSLTGPSGTDTQYF
. | TRBJ2-5 | . | TRBV3-1/TRBV3-2 | TGTGCCAGCGGCCGCAGAGGGGGAGAGACCCAGTACTTC | CASGRRGGETQYF
few | TRBJ2-2 | TRBD2 | TRBV9 | TGTGCCAGCAGCGTAAGACTAGCGGGGATCGGGGAGCTGTTTTTT | CASSVRLAGIGELFF
. | TRBJ2-1 | . | TRBV7-3 | TGTGCCAGCAGCTTTACTAGCCTCGCGAGCTCCTACAATGAGCAGTTCTTC | CASSFTSLASSYNEQFF
. | TRBJ1-4 | TRBD1 | TRBV28 | TGTGCCAGCAGCTCCCACCCGGGACAGGGGGTAACTAATGAAAAACTGTTTTTT | CASSSHPGQGVTNEKLFF
. | TRBJ1-1 | . | TRBV18 | TGTGCCAGCTCACCGCCAGGAATGAACACTGAAGCTTTCTTT | CASSPPGMNTEAFF